This T cell receptor (beta chain) was sequenced for a study of shared clonotypes between healthy human individuals. Study-wide points: Rarefaction revealed incomplete sorted-subset sequencing despite large depth.

Here immunoSEQ multiplex PCR was the method, and the copy in TCRdb shows in-frame clones only, minus some. The sample yields approximately 1,000,000 clones, 70% to 80% seen once. Note on this clone: Its antigen is currently unknown.

In germline, CDR1 is MDHEN, CDR2 SYDVKM. The CDR3 runs to 17 residues. V was pared by 2 bases and J by 0 bases, with 11 bases between. Sample: memory CD4+ T cells from PBMCs. Stated subset: CD45RA-negative fraction. This clonotype originated in a man aged 18-30 years in good health. Some clones in this sample may be carry-over from other donors' samples. The genes are TRBV28 and TRBJ2-6; no clear D gene. CDR3 residues: CASSLPLGSSGANVLTF. The CDR3 bases are TGTGCCAGCAGTTTACCCCTAGGCTCCTCTGGGGCCAACGTCCTGACTTTC.